Following are 14 T cell receptor beta chains from one sample sequenced in a study of blood T cell repertoires in COVID-19. TCRdb keeps only in-frame clones here, not all; method: immunoSEQ multiplex PCR. The sample records some 220,000 clones, around 80% being singletons. Sequences were obtained from peripheral blood. These receptors originate from a human donor in a cohort sampled during active COVID-19.

The chain joins TRBV19 to TRBJ2-6; possibly TRBD1 for D (6 bases). Germline assignment: CDR1 LNHDA and CDR2 SQIVND (reference sequence). Between the trimmed V and J ends, which lost 8 bases and 1 base, there was a span of 15 bases. There are 16 residues in the CDR3. CDR3 bases: TGTGCCAGTGTTACTACGAGGGGGTCTGGGGCCAACGTCCTGACTTTC. Its translation is CASVTTRGSGANVLTF.

This clone was recorded only once. The chain links TRBV10-2 to TRBJ1-2, with 8 bases aligning to TRBD1. V gave up 6 bases and J gave up 3 bases; unmatched junction bases: 9. Germline lookup yields CDR1 WSHSY and CDR2 SAAADI. The CDR3 contains 15 residues. In DNA, the CDR3 is TGCGCCAGCAGCTCCGGACAGGGAAAAGACTATGGCTACACCTTC. It is translated as CASSSGQGKDYGYTF.

The rearrangement joins TRBV9 to TRBJ2-3; 7 nucleotides agree with TRBD1. The CDR3 sequence is 15 residues long. The ends lost 4 bases at V and 1 base at J; junction bases unmatched: 6. Germline-derived CDR1 and CDR2 are SGDLS and YYNGEE. In DNA form, the CDR3 reads TGTGCCAGCAGCTCTCGGGGACAGCGCACAGATACGCAGTATTTT. Protein sequence: CASSSRGQRTDTQYF.

The genes are TRBV7-3 and TRBJ1-6; D gene unclear. The CDR3 is made up of 14 amino acids. Trimming shortened V by 3 bases and J by 9 bases, and 12 bases separated the two germline ends. Germline values: CDR1 SGHTA, CDR2 FQGTGA. Written as DNA, the CDR3 is TGTGCCAGCAGCTTCGGGGTCCAAGCTTCACCCCTCCACTTT. This gives the protein CASSFGVQASPLHF.

The chain couples TRBV2 to TRBJ2-1; 8 bases are shared with TRBD1. The trim removed 4 bases at V and 0 bases at J, leaving 5 bases unmatched. The CDR3 is 16 amino acids. CDR1 SNHLY and CDR2 FYNNEI come from the germline V gene. The CDR3 DNA is TGTGCCAGCAGTGGGAGGGACAGGAGCTCCTACAATGAGCAGTTCTTC. This codes for CASSGRDRSSYNEQFF.

J is TRBJ1-6 and V is TRBV5-6, with 7 nucleotides matching TRBD1. V lost 4 bases, J lost 8 bases, and 9 bases stayed unmatched. The germline gives CDR1 SGHDT, CDR2 YYEEEE. The CDR3 runs to 15 residues. The CDR3: CASSHRQGWDSPLHF. CDR3 nucleotides: TGTGCCAGCAGCCATAGACAGGGTTGGGATTCACCCCTCCACTTT.

This sequence joins TRBV6-1 and TRBJ2-7, with D tentatively TRBD2 (6 bases). Germline values: CDR1 MNHNS, CDR2 SASEGT. The CDR3 is 14 amino acids. V was trimmed by 2 bases and J by 5 bases, leaving 13 bases between them. The CDR3 coding sequence is TGTGCCAGCAGTGAAATCGGGAGTTTAAACGAGCAGTACTTC. Protein: CASSEIGSLNEQYF.

This sequence joins TRBV2 and TRBJ2-5; no clear D. Trimming pared 8 bases from V and 4 bases from J, leaving 11 bases between. The CDR3 has 12 amino acids. The germline CDR1 and CDR2 sequences are SNHLY and FYNNEI. CDR3 residues: CASASTPETQYF. In DNA, the CDR3 is TGTGCCAGCGCCAGTACCCCAGAGACCCAGTACTTC.

The gene calls are TRBV5-1 and TRBJ2-2; TRBD1 matches 7 bases. Germline V gene data show CDR1 as SGHRS and CDR2 as YFSETQ. V was clipped by 4 bases and J by 6 bases; unmatched bases: 12. The CDR3 length is 16 residues. The CDR3 here is CASSVITTTGPGELFF. The DNA for the CDR3 is TGCGCCAGCAGCGTCATTACTACGACAGGGCCCGGGGAGCTGTTTTTT. The entire variable domain, with the rest obtained from reference TRBV5-1 and TRBJ2-2, is as follows: KAGVTQTPRYLIKTRGQQVTLSCSPISGHRSVSWYQQTPGQGLQFLFEYFSETQRNKGNFPGRFSGRQFSNSRSEMNVSTLELGDSALYLCASSVITTTGPGELFFGEGSRLTVL.

The V and J genes are TRBV20-1 and TRBJ2-3; D is undetermined. V lost 3 bases, J lost 1 base, and 11 bases lay in between. The CDR3 is 14 amino acids. CDR1 is DFQATT and CDR2 is SNEGSKA in the germline V gene (reference sequence). The CDR3 nucleotides read TGCAGTGCTAGTCCTCCTCCGGGCACAGATACGCAGTATTTT. It encodes CSASPPPGTDTQYF.

This clone came up once. V gene TRBV24-1 combines with J gene TRBJ2-1; a weak D match, TRBD2 (6 bases). Trimming shortened V by 5 bases and J by 2 bases, and 12 bases separated the two germline ends. The CDR3 loop spans 15 amino acids. Per germline, CDR1 KGHDR and CDR2 SFDVKD. The CDR3 DNA sequence: TGTGCCACCAGTGCCATAGCGGTTGCCTACAATGAGCAGTTCTTC. As protein: CATSAIAVAYNEQFF.

The chain employs TRBV5-4 and TRBJ2-1; the D gene is possibly TRBD2 (6 bases). Germline CDR1 reads SGHNT; CDR2 reads YYREEE (reference sequence). Trimming took off 7 bases at V and 3 bases at J, with 14 bases between the two ends. The length of the CDR3 is 14 residues. CDR3 in amino acids: CASGRAGFYNEQFF. CDR3 coding DNA: TGTGCCAGCGGTCGTGCGGGGTTCTACAATGAGCAGTTCTTC.

This clone was found once. The chain combines TRBV10-1 with TRBJ2-2; maybe TRBD2 (5 bases). The length of the CDR3 is 16 residues. Trimming removed 4 bases from V and 0 bases from J, with 12 bases in between. CDR1 WNHNN and CDR2 SYGVQD come from the germline V gene (reference sequence). DNA of the CDR3: TGCGCCAGCAGTGTCACCCGGACTCCGAACACCGGGGAGCTGTTTTTT. Its protein product is CASSVTRTPNTGELFF.

The chain recombines TRBV4-2 with TRBJ1-5, with D perhaps matching TRBD1 (6 bases). Trimming removed 0 bases at V and 4 bases at J, with 13 bases between. This CDR3 region has 16 residues. Germline lookup yields CDR1 LGHNA and CDR2 YNFKEQ. For the CDR3, the DNA is TGTGCCAGCAGCCAAGATTTGGGACACCTAAATCAGCCCCAGCATTTT. This gives the protein CASSQDLGHLNQPQHF.